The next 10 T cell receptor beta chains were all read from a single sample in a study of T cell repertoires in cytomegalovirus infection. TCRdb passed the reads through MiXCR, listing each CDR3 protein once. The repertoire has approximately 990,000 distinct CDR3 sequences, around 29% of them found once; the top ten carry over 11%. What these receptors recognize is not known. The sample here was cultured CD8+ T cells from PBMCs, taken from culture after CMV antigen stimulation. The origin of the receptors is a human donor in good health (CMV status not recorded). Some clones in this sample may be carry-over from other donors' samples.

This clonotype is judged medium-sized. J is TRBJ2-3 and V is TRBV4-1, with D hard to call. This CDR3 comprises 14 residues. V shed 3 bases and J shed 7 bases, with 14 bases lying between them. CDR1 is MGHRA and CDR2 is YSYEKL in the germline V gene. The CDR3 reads CASSQETGQYTQYF. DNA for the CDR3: TGCGCCAGCAGCCAGGAAACCGGTCAATATACGCAGTATTTT.

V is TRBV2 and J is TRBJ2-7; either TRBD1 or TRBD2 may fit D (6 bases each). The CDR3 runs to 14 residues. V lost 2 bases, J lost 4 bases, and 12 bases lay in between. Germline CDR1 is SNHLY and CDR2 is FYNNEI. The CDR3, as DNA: TGTGCCAGCAGTGAACGGGGGCCGGCATACGAGCAGTACTTC. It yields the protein CASSERGPAYEQYF.

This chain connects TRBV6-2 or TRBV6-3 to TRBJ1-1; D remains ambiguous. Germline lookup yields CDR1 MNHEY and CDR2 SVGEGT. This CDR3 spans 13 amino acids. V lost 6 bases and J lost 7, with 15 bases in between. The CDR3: CASRVRPGGEAFF. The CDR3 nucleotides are TGTGCCAGCAGGGTTAGACCGGGCGGTGAAGCTTTCTTT.

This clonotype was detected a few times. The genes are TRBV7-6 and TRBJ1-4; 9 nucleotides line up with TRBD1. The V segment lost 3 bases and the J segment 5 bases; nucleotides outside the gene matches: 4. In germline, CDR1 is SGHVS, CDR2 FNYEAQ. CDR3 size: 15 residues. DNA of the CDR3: TGTGCCAGCAGCTTCCGGACAGGGGAGAATGAAAAACTGTTTTTT. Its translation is CASSFRTGENEKLFF.

CDR3 residues: CASRPFEGAGELFF. The DNA for the CDR3 is TGCGCCAGCAGACCCTTTGAGGGGGCCGGGGAGCTGTTTTTT. The chain has TRBV5-1 and TRBJ2-2; perhaps TRBD1 as D (6 bases). The V gene lost 5 bases and the J gene lost 6 bases, with 14 bases spanning the gap. This CDR3 region has 14 residues. Germline loops: CDR1 SGHRS, CDR2 YFSETQ.

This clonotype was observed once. The CDR3 sequence: CAATGLPGELFF. The CDR3 DNA follows: TGTGCCGCCACCGGCCTCCCGGGCGAGCTGTTTTTT. The V gene is TRBV7-6, the J gene TRBJ2-2; D not certain. The V end was cut by 11 bases, the J end by 11 bases, with 18 bases between. This CDR3 spans 12 amino acids. Germline values: CDR1 SGHVS, CDR2 FNYEAQ.

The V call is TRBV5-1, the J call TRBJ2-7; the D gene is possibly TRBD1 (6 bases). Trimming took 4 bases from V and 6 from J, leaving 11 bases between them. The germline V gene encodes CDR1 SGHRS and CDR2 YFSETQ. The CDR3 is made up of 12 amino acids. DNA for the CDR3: TGCGCCAGCAGCCCCGGACAGCCCGAGCAGTACTTC. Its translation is CASSPGQPEQYF. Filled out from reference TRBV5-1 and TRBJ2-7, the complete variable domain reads KAGVTQTPRYLIKTRGQQVTLSCSPISGHRSVSWYQQTPGQGLQFLFEYFSETQRNKGNFPGRFSGRQFSNSRSEMNVSTLELGDSALYLCASSPGQPEQYFGPGTRLTVT.

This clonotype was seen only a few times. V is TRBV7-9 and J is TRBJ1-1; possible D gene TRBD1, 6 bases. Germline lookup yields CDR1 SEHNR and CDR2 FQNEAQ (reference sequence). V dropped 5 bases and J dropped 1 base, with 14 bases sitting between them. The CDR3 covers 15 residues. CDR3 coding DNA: TGTGCCAGCAGCCATACGGAGACAGGGAACACTGAAGCTTTCTTT. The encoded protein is CASSHTETGNTEAFF.

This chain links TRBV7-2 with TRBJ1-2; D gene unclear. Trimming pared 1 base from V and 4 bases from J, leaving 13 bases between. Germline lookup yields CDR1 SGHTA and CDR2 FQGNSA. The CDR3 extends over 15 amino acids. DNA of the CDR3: TGTGCCAGCAGCTTAGAGCTAGGTGAGGGCTATGGCTACACCTTC. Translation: CASSLELGEGYGYTF.

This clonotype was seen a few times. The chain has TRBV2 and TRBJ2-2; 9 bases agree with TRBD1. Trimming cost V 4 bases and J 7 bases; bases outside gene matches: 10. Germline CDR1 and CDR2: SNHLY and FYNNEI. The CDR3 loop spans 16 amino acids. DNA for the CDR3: TGTGCCAGCAGTGGCCTCGGGACAGGGAAAAACGGGGAGCTGTTTTTT. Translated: CASSGLGTGKNGELFF.